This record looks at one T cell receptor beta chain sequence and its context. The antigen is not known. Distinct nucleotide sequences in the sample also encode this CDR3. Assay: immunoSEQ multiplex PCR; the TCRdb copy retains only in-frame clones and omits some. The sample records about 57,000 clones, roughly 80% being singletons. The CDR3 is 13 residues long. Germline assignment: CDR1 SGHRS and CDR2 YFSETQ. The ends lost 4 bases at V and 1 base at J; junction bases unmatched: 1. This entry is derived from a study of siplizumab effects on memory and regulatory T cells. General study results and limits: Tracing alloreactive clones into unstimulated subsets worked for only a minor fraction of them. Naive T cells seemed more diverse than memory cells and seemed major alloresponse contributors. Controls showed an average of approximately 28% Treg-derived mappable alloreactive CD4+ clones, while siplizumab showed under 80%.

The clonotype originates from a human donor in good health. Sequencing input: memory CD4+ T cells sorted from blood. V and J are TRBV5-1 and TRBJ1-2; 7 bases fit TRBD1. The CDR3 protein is CASSRDSNYGYTF. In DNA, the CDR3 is TGCGCCAGCAGCAGGGACAGTAACTATGGCTACACCTTC.